The 21 T cell receptor beta chains below come from one sample, sequenced in a study of blood T cells in healthy people across ages (dated by TCRdb to the mid-2010s). The library relied on 5' RACE. Sequencing relied on an Illumina HiSeq 2500. A second PCR of roughly 7 to 11 cycles was performed with a sample-barcoded 5' primer and a J-beta primer mix. TCRdb passed the public sequencing reads through fastp at Q25 and MiXCR, retaining productive beta sequences. Here each entry gathers all rows of one CDR3 protein and keeps the most common genes and DNA. The sample profile shows 630,000 or so distinct CDR3 sequences; around 32% of them were found once. Roughly 14% of the sample belongs to the ten largest clones. The sample consisted of blood. Receptor source: a woman of 80 years or more in good health. Donor details come from another sample of the same person, matched by shared clones.

The rearrangement uses TRBV7-2 and TRBJ2-3; TRBD1 aligns across 8 bases. Trimming took 2 bases from V and 6 from J; bases not matched to a gene: 19. This CDR3 region has 19 residues. CDR1 and CDR2 from the germline V gene are SGHTA and FQGNSA. The CDR3 reads CASSLRRPGGPRLGDTQYF. CDR3 bases: TGTGCCAGCAGCTTAAGAAGGCCAGGGGGCCCTCGGCTAGGGGATACGCAGTATTTT.

At least ten counts were recorded for this clonotype. CDR3 protein: CASSYDPRGLSAFF. The CDR3 DNA reads TGCGCCAGCAGCTACGACCCCAGGGGGCTGTCAGCTTTCTTT. This sequence joins TRBV5-1 and TRBJ1-1; 8 positions agree with TRBD1. The V segment lost 3 bases and the J segment 10 bases; nucleotides outside the gene matches: 11. The germline gives CDR1 SGHRS, CDR2 YFSETQ. The CDR3 covers 14 residues.

The chain joins TRBV20-1 to TRBJ1-5; a weak D match, TRBD1 (5 bases). The CDR3 totals 14 residues. Germline CDR1 and CDR2: DFQATT and SNEGSKA (reference sequence). Trimming removed 8 bases at V and 4 bases at J, with 18 bases between. CDR3 sequence reads: CSTQRRQPNQPQHF. The CDR3 DNA sequence: TGCAGTACCCAGAGGAGACAGCCAAATCAGCCCCAGCATTTT.

This clonotype was found many times. The chain employs TRBV7-9 and TRBJ1-6; TRBD1 matches at 8 bases. V lost 5 bases, J lost 6 bases, and 9 bases stayed unmatched. Germline V lookup: CDR1 SEHNR, CDR2 FQNEAQ (reference sequence). This CDR3 comprises 16 residues. This CDR3 reads CASSRTSGGGNSPLHF. DNA of the CDR3: TGTGCCAGCAGCCGAACGTCAGGGGGCGGTAATTCACCCCTCCACTTT.

Regarding this clonotype: An end of the junction differs from the germline gene, which may be a read error. V usage is TRBV7-2 and J usage is TRBJ2-3; 7 bases are a match to TRBD2. CDR1 SGHTA and CDR2 FQGNSA come from the germline V gene. The CDR3 covers 16 residues. CDR3 DNA sequence: TGTGCCAGCGGCTTAACCACTAGCGTGGCAGGGGATACGCAGTATTTT. The encoded protein is CASGLTTSVAGDTQYF.

Regarding this clonotype: A clone one base away is much larger, so this may be a read error. The chain links TRBV20-1 to TRBJ2-7; 8 bases agree with TRBD2. Germline V gives CDR1 DFQATT, CDR2 SNEGSKA (reference sequence). The CDR3 runs 15 residues. This chain's CDR3 is CSTRRDGRGALGRYF. The CDR3 DNA sequence: TGCAGTACTAGACGAGACGGGCGGGGGGCCCTGGGTCGGTACTTC.

CDR3 amino acids: CASSLGSGVPDTQYF. In DNA, the CDR3 is TGCGCCAGCAGCTTAGGTAGCGGGGTCCCAGATACGCAGTATTTT. The V call is TRBV5-1, the J call TRBJ2-3; 8 positions agree with TRBD2. Germline V CDR1 and CDR2: SGHRS, YFSETQ. V dropped 2 bases and J dropped 4; count of bases not matched to a gene: 6. The CDR3 has 15 amino acids.

The chain recombines TRBV6-5 with TRBJ2-2, with TRBD2 matching 12 bases. CDR3 length: 16 amino acids. J lost 6 bases, V lost 4 bases, and 6 bases had no gene match. Germline V gene data show CDR1 as MNHEY and CDR2 as SVGAGI. CDR3 region: CASSLGLAGFSGELFF. In nucleotides, the CDR3 is TGTGCCAGCAGTTTAGGACTAGCGGGGTTCTCCGGGGAGCTGTTTTTT.

About this clonotype itself: Being one base from a much bigger clone, this may be a read error. V gene TRBV3-1 combines with J gene TRBJ1-2; D is ambiguous. This CDR3 region has 15 residues. In germline, CDR1 is LGHDT, CDR2 YNNKEL (reference sequence). Trimming stripped 4 bases from V and 5 bases from J, with 17 bases between. Here the CDR3 DNA reads TGTGCCAGCAGCCCCCAATGGATAGGAACGTATGGCTACACCTTC. Translation gives CASSPQWIGTYGYTF.

The V call is TRBV24-1, the J call TRBJ2-1, with D possibly TRBD1 on 6 matching bases. This CDR3 contains 13 residues. The V end was cut by 7 bases, the J end by 5 bases, with 11 bases between. CDR1 is KGHDR and CDR2 is SFDVKD in the germline V gene. Here the CDR3 DNA reads TGTGCCACCAGCCGGGACATAAACAATGAGCAGTTCTTC. The encoded protein is CATSRDINNEQFF.

This clonotype was counted only a few times. The V gene is TRBV18, the J gene TRBJ1-2, with 10 bases fitting TRBD1. The CDR3 extends over 15 amino acids. Germline V CDR1 and CDR2: KGHSH, LQKENI. V lost 6 bases and J lost 8; bases outside the gene matches: 12. As DNA, the CDR3 is TGTGCCAGCTCGGCGTCGACAGGGGGACAGGGGGGCTACACCTTC. Amino acids: CASSASTGGQGGYTF.

This clonotype appeared a few times. The chain uses TRBV7-2 and TRBJ1-1; no clear D. Germline V gene data show CDR1 as SGHTA and CDR2 as FQGNSA. The CDR3 contains 12 residues. V lost 1 base to trimming and J lost 9 bases, with 9 bases between them. The DNA for the CDR3 is TGTGCCAGCAGCTTAGAGAGTACCCAAGCTTTCTTT. Amino acids: CASSLESTQAFF.

In this sample, this clonotype turned up many times. This chain uses TRBV28 with TRBJ1-2; the D is unclear. CDR1 and CDR2 from the germline V gene are MDHEN and SYDVKM. The V gene lost 2 bases and the J gene lost 2 bases, with 9 bases spanning the gap. CDR3 length equals 14 residues. DNA of the CDR3: TGTGCCAGCAGTTTAAGTTGGTTCAACTATGGCTACACCTTC. This sequence encodes CASSLSWFNYGYTF.

This sequence joins TRBV5-1 and TRBJ1-1, with D unresolved. Germline CDR1 is SGHRS and CDR2 is YFSETQ. The V gene lost 5 bases and the J gene lost 5 bases, with 13 bases spanning the gap. The CDR3 has 13 amino acids. The CDR3 DNA reads as TGCGCCAGCAGGGGCCTAATGGGGACTGAAGCTTTCTTT. The encoded protein is CASRGLMGTEAFF.

This clonotype occurred once. A much more abundant neighbour one base away suggests this may be a read error. The chain couples TRBV20-1 to TRBJ2-5; maybe TRBD2 (6 bases). The germline V gene has CDR1 DFQATT and CDR2 SNEGSKA (reference sequence). CDR3 size: 14 residues. The V end lost 7 bases, the J end lost 2 bases, and 17 bases lay between the germline ends. The CDR3 DNA reads as TGCAGTGTTCCTCGGGACTTCTTACAAGAGACCCAGTACTTC. Protein: CSVPRDFLQETQYF.

This clonotype was recorded many times. The V and J genes are TRBV7-9 and TRBJ2-5, with a tentative D call TRBD1 (5 bases). The germline V gene encodes CDR1 SEHNR and CDR2 FQNEAQ (reference sequence). This CDR3 contains 15 residues. V lost 5 bases to trimming and J lost 2 bases, with 15 bases between them. CDR3 in DNA: TGTGCCAGCAGCGATTTTGCAGGGCCACAAGAGACCCAGTACTTC. Translation: CASSDFAGPQETQYF. The complete variable domain, with remaining parts taken from reference TRBV7-9 and TRBJ2-5, reads DTGVSQNPRHKITKRGQNVTFRCDPISEHNRLYWYRQTLGQGPEFLTYFQNEAQLEKSRLLSDRFSAERPKGSFSTLEIQRTEQGDSAMYLCASSDFAGPQETQYFGPGTRLLVL.

The chain carries TRBV29-1 and TRBJ2-1; D remains unclear. CDR1 SQVTM and CDR2 ANQGSEA come from the germline V gene. The germline V and J ends were trimmed by 4 bases and 1 base, with 11 bases remaining between them. The CDR3 loop spans 14 amino acids. The CDR3 is CSVVWRPSYNEQFF. In DNA form, the CDR3 reads TGCAGCGTTGTTTGGCGCCCTTCCTACAATGAGCAGTTCTTC.

V and J are TRBV27 and TRBJ1-6, with 8 bases identical to TRBD1. The V segment lost 5 bases and the J segment 4 bases; nucleotides outside the gene matches: 4. The CDR3 contains 15 residues. Germline-derived CDR1 and CDR2 are MNHEY and SMNVEV (reference sequence). The CDR3 nucleotides read TGTGCCAGCAGTACCAGACAGGGGTATAATTCACCCCTCCACTTT. This gives the protein CASSTRQGYNSPLHF.

The CDR3: CATLYAGAGYEQYF. The DNA of the CDR3 is TGTGCCACCCTTTATGCAGGGGCGGGGTACGAGCAGTACTTC. The J gene is TRBJ2-5, the V gene TRBV28; tentatively, D is TRBD1 or TRBD2 (6 bases each). The DNA end lines up better with TRBJ2-7; the J call may be wrong. This CDR3 spans 14 amino acids. Per germline, CDR1 MDHEN and CDR2 SYDVKM.

J is TRBJ1-1 and V is TRBV24-1, with D possibly TRBD1 on 6 matching bases. There are 13 residues in the CDR3. Between the trimmed V and J ends, which lost 2 bases and 3 bases, there was a span of 6 bases. Germline values: CDR1 KGHDR, CDR2 SFDVKD. The CDR3 here is CATSDYRDTEAFF. CDR3 nucleotide sequence: TGTGCCACCAGTGATTACAGGGACACTGAAGCTTTCTTT.

The chain recombines TRBV27 with TRBJ1-5; no firm D call. V shed 4 bases and J shed 4 bases, with 17 bases lying between them. Germline CDR1 and CDR2: MNHEY and SMNVEV (reference sequence). This CDR3 has 16 amino acids. This chain's CDR3 is CASSSLPGLNNQPQHF. CDR3 in DNA: TGTGCCAGCAGTTCATTGCCGGGCCTAAATAATCAGCCCCAGCATTTT.